Presented here are 7 T cell receptor beta chains from one specimen sequenced in a study of T cells after yellow fever vaccination. One entry per CDR3 protein results from TCRdb running MiXCR on the 5' RACE reads. The table records some 120,000 distinct CDR3 sequences, approximately 16% of them present only once. Sequencing was performed on CD8+ T cells sorted from PBMCs, taken 5 days after the yellow fever booster vaccination. These receptors all stem from a man younger than 35 who received the YFV17D yellow fever vaccine.

This chain connects TRBV29-1 to TRBJ2-5, with D unresolved. V lost 2 bases to trimming and J lost 2 bases, with 12 bases between them. Per germline, CDR1 SQVTM and CDR2 ANQGSEA. The CDR3 covers 14 residues. The CDR3 here is CSVENWAIQETQYF. The CDR3 nucleotides read TGCAGCGTTGAAAATTGGGCCATTCAAGAGACCCAGTACTTC.

This clonotype was counted many times. This chain uses TRBV6-2 or TRBV6-3 with TRBJ2-2; 7 nucleotides line up with TRBD1. V lost 2 bases, J lost 2 bases, and 11 bases stayed unmatched. The CDR3 runs to 18 residues. Germline V gene sequence: CDR1 MNHEY, CDR2 SVGEGT. Here the CDR3 DNA reads TGTGCCAGCAGTTACAGGTCGGGACAGCTTCCAAACACCGGGGAGCTGTTTTTT. It is translated as CASSYRSGQLPNTGELFF.

In this sample, this clonotype turned up a few times. V gene TRBV7-2 combines with J gene TRBJ1-5; no clear D gene. The germline V gene encodes CDR1 SGHTA and CDR2 FQGNSA. The ends were cut back, 3 bases at V and 4 bases at J, with 13 bases in the middle. The CDR3 runs 15 residues. The CDR3 here is CASSFGWSSNQPQHF. The CDR3 nucleotides are TGTGCCAGCAGCTTTGGGTGGAGCTCTAATCAGCCCCAGCATTTT. The entire variable domain, with the rest obtained from reference TRBV7-2 and TRBJ1-5, is as follows: GAGVSQSPSNKVTEKGKDVELRCDPISGHTALYWYRQSLGQGLEFLIYFQGNSAPDKSGLPSDRFSAERTGGSVSTLTIQRTQQEDSAVYLCASSFGWSSNQPQHFGDGTRLSIL.

The J gene is TRBJ2-1, the V gene TRBV6-6; D uncertain. Germline lookup yields CDR1 MNHNY and CDR2 SVGAGI (reference sequence). The CDR3 runs 16 residues. V was pared by 0 bases and J by 0 bases, with 9 bases between. CDR3: CASSYSRSYSYNEQFF. CDR3 sequence (DNA): TGTGCCAGCAGTTACTCGAGAAGCTACTCCTACAATGAGCAGTTCTTC.

The rearrangement uses TRBV12-3 or TRBV12-4 and TRBJ1-1; D is unresolved. This CDR3 region has 12 residues. V dropped 6 bases and J dropped 7 bases, with 12 bases sitting between them. CDR3 protein: CASSPEAVEAFF. CDR3 nucleotide sequence: TGTGCCAGCAGCCCTGAGGCCGTTGAAGCTTTCTTT.

The chain joins TRBV16 to TRBJ2-7; perhaps TRBD1 as D (6 bases). Between the trimmed V and J ends, which lost 0 bases and 11 bases, there was a span of 14 bases. This CDR3 comprises 13 residues. Germline CDR1 reads KGHSY; CDR2 reads FQNENV. Here the CDR3 reads CASSQSFRAGEYV. CDR3 nucleotide sequence: TGTGCCAGCAGCCAATCCTTTCGGGCAGGGGAGTACGTC.

This clonotype was recorded many times. The chain recombines TRBV5-1 with TRBJ2-3; D is perhaps TRBD2 (5 bases). This CDR3 has 11 residues. Deletions cut 4 bases from V and 7 bases from J, with 7 bases between. Looked up from germline, CDR1 is SGHRS and CDR2 is YFSETQ. For the CDR3, the DNA is TGCGCCAGCAGCACGGGGAATACGCAGTATTTT. Encoded protein: CASSTGNTQYF.